This TCR beta chain stems from a study of regulatory T cells in long-lasting Graves disease. Indicated time point: newly diagnosed GD, antithyroid drugs for less than 3 months. There was RNA extracted from PBMCs, and the TCR library was made from it. V shed 2 bases, J shed 6 bases, and the junction held 7 bases outside the gene matches. The CDR3 runs 15 residues. Germline V lookup: CDR1 SEHNR, CDR2 FQNEAQ (reference sequence). Building the TCR beta libraries relied on iRepertoire HTBI primers, and CDR3 regions underwent Arm-PCR. TCRdb independently ran MiXCR on the multiplex PCR reads; one entry per CDR3 protein. The sample has more than 300,000 distinct CDR3 sequences, approximately 10% seen once. This clonotype was found many times. The same sample was also studied in work on T cells in Graves' hyperthyroidism and ophthalmopathy.

This TCR was recovered from a woman aged 18-29 years with Graves disease. The material was peripheral blood mononuclear cells (PBMCs), obtained at new diagnosis, from a patient treated with antithyroid drugs. The chain carries TRBV7-9 and TRBJ2-7, with 10 bases aligning to TRBD2. CDR3 loop: CASSLRASGSGEQYF. The CDR3 coding sequence is TGTGCCAGCAGCTTAAGGGCTAGCGGGAGTGGCGAGCAGTACTTC.